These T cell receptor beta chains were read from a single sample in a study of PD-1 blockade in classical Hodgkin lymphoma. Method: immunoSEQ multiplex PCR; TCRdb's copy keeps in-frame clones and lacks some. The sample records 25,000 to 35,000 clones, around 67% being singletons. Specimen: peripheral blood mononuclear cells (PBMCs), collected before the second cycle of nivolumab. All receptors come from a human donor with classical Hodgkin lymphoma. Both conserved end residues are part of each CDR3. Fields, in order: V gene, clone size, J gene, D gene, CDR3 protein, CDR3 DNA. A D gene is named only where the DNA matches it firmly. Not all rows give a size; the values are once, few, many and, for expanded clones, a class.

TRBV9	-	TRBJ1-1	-	CASSPNPFTEAFF	TGTGCCAGCAGCCCTAATCCCTTTACTGAAGCTTTCTTT
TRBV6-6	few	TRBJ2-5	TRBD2	CASSLAGWETQYF	TGTGCCAGCAGTCTAGCGGGGTGGGAGACCCAGTACTTC
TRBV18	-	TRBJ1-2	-	CASSPPGRPYGYTF	TGTGCCAGCTCACCACCCGGACGGCCCTATGGCTACACCTTC
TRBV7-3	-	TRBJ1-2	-	CASSHGPDYGYTF	TGTGCCAGCAGCCACGGACCCGACTATGGCTACACCTTC
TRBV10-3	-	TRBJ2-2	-	CAISETGTGELFF	TGTGCCATCAGTGAGACTGGGACCGGGGAGCTGTTTTTT
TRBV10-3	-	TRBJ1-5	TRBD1	CAISVDRVGQPQHF	TGTGCCATCAGTGTCGACAGGGTAGGGCAGCCCCAGCATTTT
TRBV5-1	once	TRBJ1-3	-	CASSLWAVSSGNTIYF	TGCGCCAGCAGCTTGTGGGCTGTCTCCTCTGGAAACACCATATATTTT
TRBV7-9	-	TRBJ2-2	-	CASSSTATGELFF	TGTGCCAGCAGCTCTACAGCGACCGGGGAGCTGTTTTTT
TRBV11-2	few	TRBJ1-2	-	CASSLDSSNYGYTF	TGTGCCAGCAGCTTAGACAGCTCAAACTATGGCTACACCTTC
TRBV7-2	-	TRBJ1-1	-	CASSHGRSEAFF	TGTGCCAGCAGTCACGGACGGAGTGAAGCTTTCTTT
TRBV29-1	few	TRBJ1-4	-	CSVSSGTNEKLFF	TGCAGCGTTTCTTCAGGGACTAATGAAAAACTGTTTTTT
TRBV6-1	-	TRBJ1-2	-	CASSPGGGYTF	TGTGCCAGCAGCCCAGGCGGTGGCTACACCTTC
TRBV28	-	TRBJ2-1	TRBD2	CASSYGSGGARNEQFF	TGTGCCAGCAGTTATGGGAGCGGGGGGGCCCGAAATGAGCAGTTCTTC
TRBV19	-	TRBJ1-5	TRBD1	CASSTTGGQPQHF	TGTGCCAGCAGTACGACAGGGGGTCAGCCCCAGCATTTT
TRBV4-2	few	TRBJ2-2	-	CASSQDSDRLDWTGELFF	TGTGCCAGCAGCCAAGATTCAGATAGGCTAGATTGGACCGGGGAGCTGTTTTTT
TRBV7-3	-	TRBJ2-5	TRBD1	CASSRTGGLVETQYF	TGTGCCAGCAGCCGGACAGGGGGCTTAGTGGAGACCCAGTACTTC
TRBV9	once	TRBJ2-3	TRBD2	CASSVGLAGGSSQDTQYF	TGTGCCAGCAGCGTAGGGTTAGCGGGGGGAAGTTCTCAGGATACGCAGTATTTT
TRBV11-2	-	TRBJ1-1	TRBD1	CASSTPRQGNTEAFF	TGTGCCAGCAGTACTCCGAGACAGGGGAACACTGAAGCTTTCTTT